This entry describes one TCR beta chain. Its antigen remains undetermined. Base qualities were left out, and no much larger clone turns up one base away. These data are taken from a study of blood T cell repertoires in COVID-19 (dated by TCRdb to about 2020). Describing the broader study: The collaborator samples originated in the United States, Italy and Spain and spanned the acute and convalescent phases of COVID-19. The material from the prospective study consisted of cDNA or gDNA derived from T cells, B-cell-depleted T cells, or PBMCs. The dataset comprised deeply sampled blood TCRbeta repertoires from subjects exposed to, actively infected with, or recovered from COVID-19. The repertoires were released in a freely available public database intended as a resource for research on the immune response to SARS-CoV-2. The samples were drawn from two sources: the first 160 participants of the ongoing ImmuneRACE study, and some 1,300 subjects contributed by 6 global collaborators. The sample metadata nearly always contained a de-identified subject ID, COVID-19 status, age in years and sex. Where HLA class I and class II types were available, the types were taken from metadata supplied by the sample provider, not from assay-based typing.

General findings and caveats noted by the study authors: How much clinical and demographic metadata was included differed by source and by participant, and the metadata was provided uncurated.

Based on the germline V gene, the CDR1 and CDR2 sequences are SGHTA and FQGNSA. The CDR3 numbers 14 residues from cysteine through phenylalanine. Only CDR3 DNA remains: 42 bases, in frame from the first base. Trimming at the junction amounts to 2 bases on V and 6 bases on J, and the germline ends lie 11 bases apart. TCRbeta CDR3 regions were amplified from genomic DNA using the immunoSEQ Assay, a bias-controlled multiplex PCR. The original pipeline was this. The number of nucleated cells in each sample was estimated from the amplification of reference gene primers within the assay. To quantify the absolute abundance of each unique TCRbeta CDR3 rearrangement, sequence reads were collapsed and filtered. For each sample, productive Simpson clonality was calculated as the square root of Simpson's diversity index across productive rearrangements. Drawn from immuneACCESS, this table holds only the in-frame rearrangements with V and J called that TCRdb kept. Clones are partly lost; checked studies trace under half to an unresolved V gene and leave the rest unexplained. V and J calls and clone size are given by that table; D and trimming were obtained from the DNA. Here the sample has about 290,000 clones; 86% occur a single time. The top ten hold 3% of the sample.

Collaborating institutions collected whole blood in K2EDTA tubes following their own protocols. For TCRbeta analysis, collaborators shipped samples in one of three forms: frozen whole blood, isolated PBMCs, or DNA extracted from either of those sample types. The chain uses TRBV7-2 and TRBJ1-5, with the identity of the D gene unclear. The TCR originated in a woman in her 30s with active or convalescent COVID-19. The sample was peripheral blood. The CDR3 corresponds to CASSLTGGGQPQHF. The DNA sequence is as follows: TGTGCCAGCAGCTTAACGGGTGGCGGTCAGCCCCAGCATTTT. Supplemented by the reference TRBV7-2 and TRBJ1-5 proteins around the CDR3, the complete variable domain is GAGVSQSPSNKVTEKGKDVELRCDPISGHTALYWYRQSLGQGLEFLIYFQGNSAPDKSGLPSDRFSAERTGGSVSTLTIQRTQQEDSAVYLCASSLTGGGQPQHFGDGTRLSIL.